This is a list of T cell receptor beta chains from one sample in a study of CD8 T cells in Susac syndrome. Using its own MiXCR run on the immunoSEQ multiplex PCR reads, TCRdb lists one record per CDR3 protein. The data show about 280,000 distinct CDR3 sequences, about 88% seen once. The sample consisted of CD8+ T cells from PBMCs. These receptors came from a human donor with multiple sclerosis. Both conserved end residues are trimmed from each CDR3.

TRBV5-1	TRBJ2-3	ASSLEASGTDTQY
TRBV13	TRBJ1-6	ASTEGVSWDSPLH
TRBV6-2/TRBV6-3	TRBJ1-2	ASSPGFQRYGYT
TRBV29-1	TRBJ2-7	SVEDLGLAGGIRQY
TRBV2	TRBJ1-5	ASTAKGYNQPQH
TRBV7-9	TRBJ2-7	ASSSGLSYEQY
TRBV28	TRBJ2-7	ASSQQGSGYEQY
TRBV5-6	TRBJ1-2	ASSPILTEENYGYT
TRBV4-1	TRBJ1-2	ASSQAPGEDYGYT
TRBV14	TRBJ2-7	ASSTARDNYEQY
TRBV12-3/TRBV12-4	TRBJ2-5	ASSLLASQETQY
TRBV27	TRBJ2-7	ASSLARTYEQY
TRBV2	TRBJ2-3	ASSGLAEYSTDTQY
TRBV12-3/TRBV12-4	TRBJ1-5	ASSYRSRWPQH
TRBV27	TRBJ1-2	ASSPGSGSYT
TRBV7-9	TRBJ2-7	ASSLVGRNEQY
TRBV6-6	TRBJ2-1	ASLFRGEQF
TRBV28	TRBJ1-1	ASSLEAGEGNTEAF
TRBV29-1	TRBJ1-1	SVEGRDEAF
TRBV12-3/TRBV12-4	TRBJ2-1	ASSLSPGNEQF
TRBV29-1	TRBJ2-1	SVEGTSVGNEQF